This T cell receptor (beta chain) was retrieved from a study of blood T cells in healthy people across ages. PCR was performed a second time for about 7 to 12 cycles using a sample-barcoded 5' primer and a J-beta primer mix. TCRdb fed the 5' RACE reads into MiXCR, producing one record per CDR3 protein. The table includes hundreds of thousands of distinct CDR3 sequences, about 26% detected once. In germline, CDR1 is LGHNA, CDR2 YSLEER. After removal of 0 bases from V and 3 bases from J, the junction contained 5 bases not matched to a gene. The CDR3 has 16 residues. The authors extracted at least 5 micrograms of total RNA per sample. These data also featured in a second study, about T cells of mothers and their children.

V and J are TRBV4-3 and TRBJ2-7; TRBD2 agrees at 10 bases. Sequencing input: blood. The TCR originated in a boy aged 2-9 years in good health. CDR3 residues: CASSQDTGLAFYEQYF. In DNA, the CDR3 is TGCGCCAGCAGCCAAGATACGGGACTAGCGTTCTACGAGCAGTACTTC.